This T cell receptor beta chain was retrieved from a study of T cell responses to AZD1222 COVID-19 vaccine. In regard to this clone: Antigen: not known.

TCRdb's copy holds only in-frame clones and misses some; the assay was immunoSEQ multiplex PCR. The sample records 140,000 or so clones, 88% being singletons. Broader study findings: Clonal diversity was possibly underestimated; the donors were predominantly white British and more often female. In the spike-specific TCR repertoire, nearly half reportedly target unmutated variant regions. Once two AZD1222 doses were given, Spike-specific TCR breadth and depth went up.

The source material was peripheral blood, sampled 28 days after the second dose of the MenACWY control vaccine. The origin of this receptor is an adult who received the MenACWY meningococcal vaccine as a control.

CDR3 amino acids: CASSQSVSDTQYF. The CDR3 DNA sequence: TGTGCCAGCAGCCAAAGCGTGTCAGATACGCAGTATTTT. The V call is TRBV7-3, the J call TRBJ2-3; D ambiguous. Germline lookup yields CDR1 SGHTA and CDR2 FQGTGA. CDR3 length equals 13 residues. V was trimmed by 5 bases and J by 4 bases, leaving 10 bases between them.